These T cell receptor beta chains were read from a single sample in a study of OX40 agonist ivuxolimab in advanced cancers. TCRdb's copy holds only in-frame clones and misses some; the assay was immunoSEQ multiplex PCR. Of some 100,000 clones listed, around 80% are singletons. The specimen comprised CD4+ or CD8+ T cells sorted from blood, sampled in a trial of the OX40 agonist ivuxolimab. These receptors came from an adult with an advanced solid tumor such as melanoma, head and neck, liver or kidney cancer. CDR3s include the opening cysteine and the closing phenylalanine or tryptophan. Fields, in order: D gene, V gene, clone size, J gene, CDR3 protein, CDR3 DNA. D genes are given only for firm matches. Some rows mark clone size as missing; the rest say once, few, many or name a class of expanded clone.

NA	TRBV5-5	NA	TRBJ2-5	CASSLGRAVETQYF	TGTGCCAGCAGCTTGGGACGGGCTGTGGAGACCCAGTACTTC
NA	TRBV2	few	TRBJ2-6	CASSIQGRGAGANVLTF	TGTGCCAGCAGCATACAGGGAAGAGGGGCCGGGGCCAACGTCCTGACTTTC
TRBD1	TRBV7-2	NA	TRBJ1-2	CASSLAGTDYGYTF	TGTGCCAGCAGCTTGGCCGGGACAGACTATGGCTACACCTTC
TRBD1	TRBV5-1	NA	TRBJ1-2	CASSSDPIIGQVGGYTF	TGCGCCAGCAGCTCCGACCCAATAATAGGACAGGTCGGCGGCTACACCTTC
NA	TRBV2	once	TRBJ2-4	CASSAPTGLGGIQYF	TGTGCCAGCAGTGCTCCGACAGGTTTGGGAGGCATTCAGTACTTC
TRBD1	TRBV5-4	few	TRBJ1-6	CASRSGTDYNSPLHF	TGTGCCAGCAGATCTGGGACAGACTATAATTCACCCCTCCACTTT
NA	TRBV7-9	NA	TRBJ1-1	CASSLDREYAFF	TGTGCCAGCAGCTTAGATAGGGAATATGCTTTCTTT
NA	TRBV4-2	NA	TRBJ1-2	CASSSREPLVGYTF	TGTGCCAGCAGCTCCCGGGAACCCCTTGTTGGCTACACCTTC
NA	TRBV19	NA	TRBJ1-5	CASSISVSNQPQHF	TGTGCCAGTAGTATCTCTGTGAGCAATCAGCCCCAGCATTTT
NA	TRBV5-4	NA	TRBJ2-1	CASSRDPQGTYNEQFF	TGTGCCAGCAGCCGTGACCCACAGGGCACCTACAATGAGCAGTTCTTC
NA	TRBV9	NA	TRBJ2-3	CASSVPKTGDYTDTQYF	TGTGCCAGCAGCGTCCCAAAGACCGGGGATTACACAGATACGCAGTATTTT
TRBD1	TRBV6-1	NA	TRBJ2-5	CASSELAGTGQGARETQYF	TGTGCCAGCAGTGAACTAGCGGGGACGGGACAGGGGGCTCGGGAGACCCAGTACTTC
TRBD1	TRBV4-2	once	TRBJ1-1	CASSQETGALGGSTEAFF	TGTGCCAGCAGCCAAGAAACAGGGGCACTTGGAGGTAGCACTGAAGCTTTCTTT
NA	TRBV5-1	NA	TRBJ2-2	CASSLAPPPNTGELFF	TGCGCCAGCAGCTTGGCACCCCCACCGAACACCGGGGAGCTGTTTTTT
TRBD2	TRBV5-4	NA	TRBJ2-3	CASSPIAGSTRDTQYF	TGTGCCAGCAGCCCCATAGCGGGGAGCACTCGGGATACGCAGTATTTT
NA	TRBV21-1	NA	TRBJ2-7	CASIPQGTDYEQYF	TGTGCCAGCATCCCGCAGGGGACAGACTACGAGCAGTACTTC
NA	TRBV9	NA	TRBJ1-3	CASSVGSENTIYF	TGTGCCAGCAGCGTGGGGAGCGAAAACACCATATATTTT
TRBD2	TRBV6-5	NA	TRBJ2-1	CASTESGGAHEQFF	TGTGCCAGCACCGAGAGCGGGGGGGCCCATGAGCAGTTCTTC
NA	TRBV5-1	NA	TRBJ2-2	CASSPDPSGANTGELFF	TGCGCCAGCAGCCCGGATCCGTCGGGGGCGAACACCGGGGAGCTGTTTTTT
NA	TRBV5-1	NA	TRBJ2-1	CASSLDSSYNEQFF	TGCGCCAGCAGCTTGGACAGCTCCTACAATGAGCAGTTCTTC
NA	TRBV7-2	NA	TRBJ2-2	CASSFGGRTGELFF	TGTGCCAGCAGCTTTGGGGGGCGGACCGGGGAGCTGTTTTTT
NA	TRBV2	NA	TRBJ2-5	CASRSLEETQYF	TGTGCCAGCAGATCCCTTGAAGAGACCCAGTACTTC
TRBD1	TRBV27	NA	TRBJ1-5	CASSLSGTGRSNQPQHF	TGTGCCAGCAGTTTATCGGGGACAGGGAGGAGCAATCAGCCCCAGCATTTT
NA	TRBV7-2	NA	TRBJ2-3	CASSRGGGGPDTQYF	TGTGCCAGCAGCCGAGGGGGCGGGGGGCCGGATACGCAGTATTTT
TRBD1	TRBV18	NA	TRBJ1-1	CASSPQGAKGRTEAFF	TGTGCCAGCTCACCACAGGGGGCGAAGGGTAGGACTGAAGCTTTCTTT
NA	TRBV4-3	NA	TRBJ1-4	CASSQDGEAARKLFF	TGCGCCAGCAGCCAAGATGGGGAGGCTGCGAGAAAACTGTTTTTT
TRBD1	TRBV5-1	NA	TRBJ1-2	CASSQGQGAALGYGYTF	TGCGCCAGCAGCCAGGGACAGGGGGCGGCGTTGGGCTATGGCTACACCTTC
TRBD2	TRBV4-2	NA	TRBJ2-2	CASSRTPAGGYTGELFF	TGTGCCAGCAGCCGAACCCCAGCGGGGGGGTACACCGGGGAGCTGTTTTTT
TRBD2	TRBV4-3	few	TRBJ2-3	CASSQGTSGGLGDTQYF	TGCGCCAGCAGCCAAGGGACTAGCGGGGGTTTAGGAGATACGCAGTATTTT
NA	TRBV25-1	NA	TRBJ2-5	CASSEPSPKETQYF	TGTGCCAGCAGTGAACCGAGCCCCAAGGAGACCCAGTACTTC
NA	TRBV7-3	few	TRBJ2-1	CASSLSQNNEQFF	TGTGCCAGCAGCTTAAGCCAGAACAATGAGCAGTTCTTC
NA	TRBV5-6	NA	TRBJ2-5	CASSLGREETQYF	TGTGCCAGCAGCTTGGGCAGGGAGGAGACCCAGTACTTC
NA	TRBV6-6	few	TRBJ2-2	CASTMVERRTGELFF	TGTGCCAGCACCATGGTTGAGCGACGGACCGGGGAGCTGTTTTTT
NA	TRBV2	few	TRBJ1-1	CASSERDNKNTEAFF	TGTGCCAGCAGTGAAAGGGATAATAAGAACACTGAAGCTTTCTTT
NA	TRBV28	NA	TRBJ2-5	CASSYRQETQYF	TGTGCCAGCAGTTACAGGCAAGAGACCCAGTACTTC
NA	TRBV2	NA	TRBJ1-1	CASLFLLELGVNTEAFF	TGTGCCAGCTTATTCCTACTCGAGTTAGGTGTGAACACTGAAGCTTTCTTT
NA	TRBV30	NA	TRBJ2-3	CAWSVGSGTDTQYF	TGTGCCTGGAGTGTGGGGTCTGGCACAGATACGCAGTATTTT
NA	TRBV5-1	NA	TRBJ1-1	CASSLVRGASAPTEAFF	TGCGCCAGCAGCTTGGTGCGAGGGGCCAGTGCGCCCACTGAAGCTTTCTTT
TRBD2	TRBV7-8	NA	TRBJ2-3	CASSLLAGSTDTQYF	TGTGCCAGCAGCTTACTAGCGGGGAGCACAGATACGCAGTATTTT
NA	TRBV15	NA	TRBJ1-5	CATSRGMTDNQPQHF	TGTGCCACCAGCAGGGGAATGACTGATAATCAGCCCCAGCATTTT
NA	TRBV5-1	NA	TRBJ1-3	CASSLAPDGNTIYF	TGCGCCAGCAGCTTGGCGCCAGATGGAAACACCATATATTTT
NA	TRBV29-1	NA	TRBJ2-5	CSVEWLDGGQETQYF	TGCAGCGTTGAATGGCTGGACGGGGGCCAAGAGACCCAGTACTTC
NA	TRBV7-3	NA	TRBJ2-2	CASSPGQAYTGELFF	TGTGCCAGCAGCCCTGGCCAGGCGTACACCGGGGAGCTGTTTTTT
NA	TRBV29-1	NA	TRBJ2-1	CSVQSQSGANEQFF	TGCAGCGTTCAGTCTCAATCGGGGGCGAATGAGCAGTTCTTC
NA	TRBV2	NA	TRBJ1-1	CASSARQIPGDTEAFF	TGTGCCAGCAGTGCTCGACAGATCCCAGGGGACACTGAAGCTTTCTTT
NA	TRBV7-2	NA	TRBJ1-5	CASSPGVGENQPQHF	TGTGCCAGCAGCCCCGGGGTGGGGGAGAATCAGCCCCAGCATTTT
TRBD2	TRBV4-3	NA	TRBJ2-7	CASSQSGREGEQYF	TGCGCCAGCAGCCAATCAGGCAGGGAGGGCGAGCAGTACTTC